A selection of T cell receptor beta chains follows, all from one sample in a study of CD8+ T cells in alopecia areata. Repertoires were generated with immunoSEQ multiplex PCR, while TCRdb's copy carries only in-frame clones and drops some. The table records roughly 13,000 clones, 45% to 60% of them present only once. The input for sequencing was skin, taken at week 0. The receptors were sampled from a human donor with alopecia areata. Both conserved end residues are part of each CDR3. D genes are given only for firm matches. Not all rows give a size; the values are once, few, many and, for expanded clones, a class.

d_call	clone_size	v_call	j_call	cdr3_nt	cdr3_aa
NA	few	TRBV7-8	TRBJ1-6	TGTGCCAGCAGCTTAGCGGACATGGGGGAGAGAAGCTCCTATAATTCACCCCTCCACTTT	CASSLADMGERSSYNSPLHF
NA	NA	TRBV4-1	TRBJ2-6	TGCGCCAGCAGCCAAGATTGGGGGCTTTGGGCCAACGTCCTGACTTTC	CASSQDWGLWANVLTF
NA	NA	TRBV19	TRBJ1-2	TGCGCCACCGCCTCTCGAAACTATGGCTACACCTTC	CATASRNYGYTF
NA	NA	TRBV28	TRBJ1-1	TGTGCCAGCAGCGTCAAGACCTGGGGAGCTTTCTTT	CASSVKTWGAFF
NA	NA	TRBV6-6	TRBJ1-3	TGTGCCAGCAGCCCCGTCACTGGAAACACCATATATTTT	CASSPVTGNTIYF
NA	NA	TRBV28	TRBJ1-2	TGTGCCAGCAGCACCCGGGGCGGAGGGGGGAACTATGGCTACACCTTC	CASSTRGGGGNYGYTF
TRBD1	NA	TRBV7-9	TRBJ2-7	TGTGCCAGCAGCCCCCCGGACAGGGTTCCCGAGCAGTACTTC	CASSPPDRVPEQYF
NA	NA	TRBV21-1	TRBJ2-5	TGTGCCAGCAGCAAAAGGGCAAACCAAGAGACCCAGTACTTC	CASSKRANQETQYF
NA	few	TRBV19	TRBJ2-5	TGTGCCAGTAGTATTGGAGGGGACCAAGAGACCCAGTACTTC	CASSIGGDQETQYF
NA	NA	TRBV7-2	TRBJ1-5	TGTGCCAGCAGCTTGGGGACATGGAGCAGTCAGCCCCAGCATTTT	CASSLGTWSSQPQHF
TRBD1	NA	TRBV7-8	TRBJ2-3	TGTGCCAGCAGCTCCGGGACAGGGAGATCAGATACGCAGTATTTT	CASSSGTGRSDTQYF
TRBD1	NA	TRBV27	TRBJ2-2	TGTGCCAGCAGTCCGGGACAGGGGTTTCATAACACCGGGGAGCTGTTTTTT	CASSPGQGFHNTGELFF
NA	few	TRBV29-1	TRBJ1-1	TGCAGCGTTGCAATGAGGGAGCACACTGAAGCTTTCTTT	CSVAMREHTEAFF
NA	few	TRBV5-6	TRBJ1-2	TGTGCCAGCAGCCTTAGAACCGCCTCCTATGGCTACACCTTC	CASSLRTASYGYTF
NA	NA	TRBV7-2	TRBJ2-7	TGTGCCAGCAGCTTAGACGGGACCTACGAGCAGTACTTC	CASSLDGTYEQYF
NA	few	TRBV2	TRBJ2-1	TGTGCCAGTGCGGACTCTGACTTTTTCGTGCAGTTCTTC	CASADSDFFVQFF
NA	NA	TRBV7-2	TRBJ2-3	TGTGCCAGCAGCTCCCTGGATACGCAGTATTTT	CASSSLDTQYF
TRBD2	NA	TRBV6-4	TRBJ2-1	TGTGCCAGCAGTGCATGGGGGGGGGACCGCAATGAGCAGTTCTTC	CASSAWGGDRNEQFF
NA	NA	TRBV7-9	TRBJ1-2	TGTGCCAGCAGCGCCCAGACCCAGGGTTGGGGGGGCTACACCTTC	CASSAQTQGWGGYTF
NA	NA	TRBV19	TRBJ2-2	TGTGCCAGTAGTTCTTTGGCCACGAACACCGGGGAGCTGTTTTTT	CASSSLATNTGELFF
NA	NA	TRBV18	TRBJ2-7	TGTGCCAGCTCACAACGACAGGGAGGCGGCTACGAGCAGTACTTC	CASSQRQGGGYEQYF
TRBD1	NA	TRBV19	TRBJ2-3	TGTGCCAGTAACCATATAGATGCAGGGGGCGGTGTATCAGATACGCAGTATTTT	CASNHIDAGGGVSDTQYF
NA	few	TRBV4-2	TRBJ1-2	TGTGCCAGCAGCCAAGAACCCTCGGACGGGGACTATGGCTACACCTTC	CASSQEPSDGDYGYTF
NA	NA	TRBV7-2	TRBJ1-5	TGTGCCAGCAGCCCCGACGTAAGCAATCAGCCCCAGCATTTT	CASSPDVSNQPQHF
NA	once	TRBV4-1	TRBJ2-2	TGCGCCAGCAGCCAAGATTGGTGGGGGCGCGGGGACACCGGGGAGCTGTTTTTT	CASSQDWWGRGDTGELFF
TRBD1	NA	TRBV11-1	TRBJ2-7	TGTGCCAGCAGCACACAGGGGAGCGAGCAGTACTTC	CASSTQGSEQYF
NA	NA	TRBV7-2	TRBJ1-3	TGTGCCAGCAGCTTAGACAGTCGCTCTGGAAACACCATATATTTT	CASSLDSRSGNTIYF
NA	few	TRBV7-4	TRBJ1-1	TGTGCCAGCAGCTTGGCTCTTGGGACAAACACTGAAGCTTTCTTT	CASSLALGTNTEAFF
NA	once	TRBV14	TRBJ1-1	TGTGCCAGCAGCCGCCAGACAGCCAACACTGAAGCTTTCTTT	CASSRQTANTEAFF
NA	NA	TRBV4-3	TRBJ1-6	TGCGCCAGCAGCCAATGGGAGTCTAATTCACCCCTCCACTTT	CASSQWESNSPLHF
TRBD1	few	TRBV7-6	TRBJ2-7	TGTGCCAGCAGCTCCGAGCAGGGACAGGGCTACGAGCAGTACTTC	CASSSEQGQGYEQYF
NA	NA	TRBV7-3	TRBJ2-5	TGTGCCAGCAGCCCGCACCAGGGATACGGGACCCAGTACTTC	CASSPHQGYGTQYF
NA	few	TRBV5-1	TRBJ2-1	TGCGCCAGCAGCTTGGCCGGAGGGGGGGCCTACAATGAGCAGTTCTTC	CASSLAGGGAYNEQFF
TRBD1	few	TRBV30	TRBJ1-4	TGTGCCTGGAGGACAGGGTGGGGCGAAAAACTGTTTTTT	CAWRTGWGEKLFF
NA	NA	TRBV11-2	TRBJ2-3	TGTGCCAGCAGCCTATCAAAGGCAGATACGCAGTATTTT	CASSLSKADTQYF
NA	few	TRBV7-9	TRBJ2-6	TGTGCCAGCAGCTTAGCGCCCAAAGACGGCTCTGGGGCCAACGTCCTGACTTTC	CASSLAPKDGSGANVLTF
NA	NA	TRBV15	TRBJ1-2	TGTGCCACCAGCAGAGAAAAGGGACCGCGCTATGGCTACACCTTC	CATSREKGPRYGYTF
NA	NA	TRBV4-1	TRBJ1-2	TGCGCCAGCAGCCAGGACAACTCCTATGGCTACACCTTC	CASSQDNSYGYTF
NA	few	TRBV23-1	TRBJ1-5	TGCGCCAGCAGTCGTAGGGAGAAAAGCAATCAGCCCCAGCATTTT	CASSRREKSNQPQHF
NA	hyperexpanded	TRBV21-1	TRBJ1-5	TGTGCCCCCTTTGTTGGAGGGATCGCTCAGCCCCAGCATTTT	CAPFVGGIAQPQHF
NA	NA	TRBV18	TRBJ1-2	TGTGCCAGCTCACCGGACCGTGGCTATGGCTACACCTTC	CASSPDRGYGYTF